These 2 T cell receptor beta chains originate from one sample sequenced in a study of CD8 T cells in Susac syndrome. After extraction with the RNeasy kit, about 0.5 to 1 ug of the RNA was reverse transcribed using random hexamers. TCRdb reprocessed the immunoSEQ multiplex PCR reads via MiXCR and lists one record per CDR3 protein. Among 150,000 to 200,000 distinct CDR3 sequences listed, around 94% were seen once. The sequenced material came from CD4+ T cells from PBMCs. These receptors were obtained from a human donor with multiple sclerosis.

The V call is TRBV20-1, the J call TRBJ2-5; 11 nucleotides match TRBD2. V lost 6 bases and J lost 3; bases outside the gene matches: 6. The germline CDR1 and CDR2 sequences are DFQATT and SNEGSKA (reference sequence). The CDR3 contains 14 residues. The CDR3 coding sequence is TGCAGTGCGGCGACGGGACTAGCGGAAGAGACCCAGTACTTC. Protein: CSAATGLAEETQYF.

This chain uses TRBV7-9 with TRBJ1-1, with unresolved D. The V gene lost 1 base and the J gene lost 6 bases, with 9 bases spanning the gap. Germline V CDR1 and CDR2: SEHNR, FQNEAQ (reference sequence). The CDR3 is made up of 13 amino acids. The CDR3 region is CASSLVGAAEAFF. In DNA, the CDR3 is TGTGCCAGCAGCTTAGTGGGAGCTGCTGAAGCTTTCTTT.